Below are 32 T cell receptor beta chains sequenced from a single sample in a study of CD8 T cells in ankylosing spondylitis. MiXCR, applied by TCRdb to the 5' RACE reads, yields one record per CDR3 protein. The repertoire includes 50,000 or so distinct CDR3 sequences, around 7.4% of them detected once, and approximately 8.5% sits in the top ten. Source material: blood, either unsorted or a sorted T cell fraction (not recorded which). The receptors derive from a female donor with ankylosing spondylitis or in good health (not recorded which).

At least ten counts were recorded for this clonotype. This sequence joins TRBV20-1 and TRBJ2-7; TRBD1 agrees at 7 bases. Trimming took 6 bases from V and 4 from J; bases not matched to a gene: 15. CDR3 size: 15 residues. Germline CDR1 is DFQATT and CDR2 is SNEGSKA (reference sequence). CDR3 in DNA: TGCAGTGCCGCGCCTGTAGGGGGCCCCTCTTACGAGCAGTACTTC. This codes for CSAAPVGGPSYEQYF.

This clonotype showed up just a few times. The chain carries TRBV5-1 and TRBJ2-7; D possibly corresponds to TRBD1 (5 bases). The CDR3 runs 13 residues. The V gene's germline CDR1 is SGHRS and CDR2 YFSETQ. V was cut by 7 bases and J by 0 bases, with 11 bases left in between. CDR3 DNA: TGCGCCAGCGGTAAGGGGTTCTCCTACGAGCAGTACTTC. Its protein is CASGKGFSYEQYF.

Many counts were recorded for this clonotype. The rearrangement uses TRBV29-1 and TRBJ1-1, with 7 bases matching TRBD1. Germline values: CDR1 SQVTM, CDR2 ANQGSEA. The CDR3 has 13 amino acids. V lost 7 bases, J lost 0 bases, and 5 bases stayed unmatched. The CDR3 region is CSAQGQLNTEAFF. The DNA for the CDR3 is TGCAGCGCACAGGGACAGCTGAACACTGAAGCTTTCTTT.

Only a few counts were recorded for this clonotype. The V and J genes are TRBV7-9 and TRBJ1-1, with 7 bases aligning to TRBD1. Trimming cost V 2 bases and J 5 bases; bases outside gene matches: 5. CDR1 is SEHNR, CDR2 FQNEAQ, per germline (reference sequence). The CDR3 covers 14 residues. This CDR3 reads CASSLQGGNTEAFF. DNA of the CDR3: TGTGCCAGCAGCTTACAGGGGGGGAATACTGAAGCTTTCTTT.

The table lists this clonotype with many counts. The gene calls are TRBV9 and TRBJ1-3; D is unclear. The CDR3 is 14 residues long. The germline V gene encodes CDR1 SGDLS and CDR2 YYNGEE. V lost 0 bases and J lost 0, with 4 bases in between. CDR3 sequence (DNA): TGTGCCAGCAGCGTAGAAGGCTCTGGAAACACCATATATTTT. It is translated as CASSVEGSGNTIYF.

This clonotype has ten or more counts. The chain joins TRBV3-1 to TRBJ2-1; TRBD2 might be the D (7 bases). The CDR3 is 16 amino acids. Looked up from germline, CDR1 is LGHDT and CDR2 is YNNKEL (reference sequence). V lost 5 bases to trimming and J lost 7 bases, with 21 bases between them. CDR3 coding DNA: TGTGCCAGCAGCAAGGGGGGGATTAGGGTTAATAATGAGCAGTTCTTC. Its translation is CASSKGGIRVNNEQFF.

This clonotype has a count of ten or more. The V call is TRBV3-1, the J call TRBJ2-1; D perhaps matches TRBD2 (5 bases). Trimming cost V 1 base and J 6 bases, with 10 bases left between them. This CDR3 contains 14 residues. Germline values: CDR1 LGHDT, CDR2 YNNKEL (reference sequence). In DNA, the CDR3 is TGTGCCAGCAGCCAAGGGGAGTGGGGCAATGAGCAGTTCTTC. Protein product: CASSQGEWGNEQFF.

Ten or more counts support this clonotype. The chain couples TRBV19 to TRBJ1-4, with no clear D. With 5 bases removed from V and 8 bases from J, the gap between germline ends came to 9 bases. The length of the CDR3 is 12 residues. CDR1 LNHDA and CDR2 SQIVND come from the germline V gene (reference sequence). In DNA, the CDR3 is TGTGCCAGTAGTTCCAGAGGCGAAAAACTGTTTTTT. Translated, it gives CASSSRGEKLFF.

This clonotype was counted ten times or more. The V and J genes are TRBV6-5 and TRBJ2-3, with D unresolved. The CDR3 length is 17 residues. The germline gives CDR1 MNHEY, CDR2 SVGAGI. Trimming cost V 0 bases and J 4 bases, with 17 bases left between them. CDR3 region: CASSYSISPQHADTQYF. CDR3 in DNA: TGTGCCAGCAGTTACTCGATTTCGCCCCAGCACGCAGATACGCAGTATTTT.

This clonotype occurred many times. The chain is built from TRBV12-3 or TRBV12-4 and TRBJ1-2, with 7 bases that match TRBD1. This CDR3 is built from 14 residues. After removal of 6 bases from V and 4 bases from J, the junction contained 8 bases not matched to a gene. CDR3 DNA: TGTGCCAGCAGACCCGGGACAGAGACCTATGGCTACACCTTC. Translation: CASRPGTETYGYTF.

The chain couples TRBV19 to TRBJ1-4; 7 bases fit TRBD1. The CDR3 length is 13 residues. The germline CDR1 and CDR2 sequences are LNHDA and SQIVND (reference sequence). V lost 11 bases, J lost 7 bases, and 10 bases stayed unmatched. CDR3 nucleotides: TGTGCCGTCCGACAGGGCGGCGGTGAAAAACTGTTTTTT. It translates to CAVRQGGGEKLFF.

Ten or more counts support this clonotype. The J gene is TRBJ2-2, the V gene TRBV10-3, with 8 bases that match TRBD1. V was clipped by 10 bases and J by 1 base; unmatched bases: 2. Per germline, CDR1 ENHRY and CDR2 SYGVKD. The CDR3 totals 13 residues. As DNA, the CDR3 is TGTGCCACCGGGACAGGGAACACCGGGGAGCTGTTTTTT. Translated: CATGTGNTGELFF.

This clonotype has just a few counts. At one boundary the junction diverges from the germline segment, which might be a read error. V and J are TRBV12-3 or TRBV12-4 and TRBJ2-1, with D perhaps assigned TRBD1 or TRBD2 (5 bases each). The CDR3 spans 10 residues. This CDR3 reads CATGANAQFF. The DNA of the CDR3 is TGTGCCACCGGGGCTAATGCGCAGTTCTTC.

This clonotype was recorded many times. The chain employs TRBV20-1 and TRBJ1-2; D gene uncertain. Per germline, CDR1 DFQATT and CDR2 SNEGSKA (reference sequence). The CDR3 consists of 13 residues. V was pared by 0 bases and J by 3 bases, with 8 bases between. This CDR3 is CSAREGIDYGYTF. The DNA of the CDR3 is TGCAGTGCTAGAGAAGGCATAGACTATGGCTACACCTTC.

This clonotype was observed many times. The genes are TRBV24-1 and TRBJ2-3, with 8 nucleotides matching TRBD1. This CDR3 is built from 13 residues. Germline V gene sequence: CDR1 KGHDR, CDR2 SFDVKD. Trimming took 6 bases from V and 6 from J; bases not matched to a gene: 4. This chain's CDR3 is CATSPGGRDTQYF. The CDR3 DNA follows: TGTGCCACCAGTCCAGGGGGCAGGGATACGCAGTATTTT.

This clonotype was detected ten times or more. The chain combines TRBV5-1 with TRBJ1-2; D is uncertain. The CDR3 sequence is 14 residues long. V lost 1 base and J 2 bases, leaving 9 bases between the germline ends. Germline lookup yields CDR1 SGHRS and CDR2 YFSETQ. In DNA, the CDR3 is TGCGCCAGCAGCTTGTCTTTTATGAACTATGGCTACACCTTC. This sequence encodes CASSLSFMNYGYTF.

The chain carries TRBV7-2 and TRBJ2-7; no clear D. The CDR3 loop spans 13 amino acids. Trimming took off 5 bases at V and 7 bases at J, with 15 bases between the two ends. CDR1 is SGHTA, CDR2 FQGNSA, per germline. DNA for the CDR3: TGTGCCAGCAGCCGCGCAGTTACGAGGGAGCAGTACGTC. Its protein is CASSRAVTREQYV.

This clonotype appeared many times. The chain recombines TRBV5-1 with TRBJ1-1; D gene uncertain. This CDR3 spans 13 amino acids. V gave up 2 bases and J gave up 1 base, with 6 bases separating them. The germline gives CDR1 SGHRS, CDR2 YFSETQ. The CDR3 is CASSFSGNTEAFF. CDR3 nucleotides: TGCGCCAGCAGCTTTAGTGGGAACACTGAAGCTTTCTTT.

This clonotype was found a few times. The chain carries TRBV5-4 and TRBJ2-2; possibly TRBD1 or TRBD2 for D (5 bases each). Per germline, CDR1 SGHNT and CDR2 YYREEE (reference sequence). V was trimmed by 4 bases and J by 6 bases, leaving 22 bases between them. The CDR3 has 17 amino acids. The CDR3 DNA sequence: TGTGCCAGCAGCCCCCCTAACACAGAGGGGTTGTCCGGGGAGCTGTTTTTT. The encoded protein is CASSPPNTEGLSGELFF.

This clonotype was picked up many times. The chain recombines TRBV5-1 with TRBJ1-2, with D possibly being TRBD1 (6 bases). The CDR3 totals 16 residues. Germline values: CDR1 SGHRS, CDR2 YFSETQ. Trimming cost V 1 base and J 1 base, with 14 bases left between them. The CDR3 nucleotides are TGCGCCAGCAGCTTGACCGGGACACTCTATAACTATGGCTACACCTTC. Amino acids: CASSLTGTLYNYGYTF.

This clonotype was recorded many times. The CDR3 DNA follows: TGTGCCAGCAGCCAAGCCTGGACGGAAGGCACTAATGAAAAACTGTTTTTT. Translating it yields CASSQAWTEGTNEKLFF. The V call is TRBV3-2, the J call TRBJ1-4. TRBV3-2 is classified as a pseudogene. The CDR3 totals 17 residues.

This clonotype was observed a few times. This rearrangement joins TRBV20-1 to TRBJ2-1, with 8 positions matching TRBD2. CDR1 DFQATT and CDR2 SNEGSKA come from the germline V gene (reference sequence). The CDR3 has 18 residues. V gave up 3 bases and J gave up 1 base; unmatched junction bases: 14. The CDR3 sequence: CSASLSQSGTSSYNEQFF. CDR3 coding DNA: TGCAGTGCTAGTTTGAGTCAGTCTGGGACTAGTTCCTACAATGAGCAGTTCTTC.

This clonotype was detected many times. This chain joins TRBV12-3 or TRBV12-4 and TRBJ1-2, with unresolved D. The CDR3 runs 11 residues. With 1 base removed from V and 6 bases from J, the gap between germline ends came to 3 bases. CDR3 in DNA: TGTGCCAGCAGTTTAGTGAATGGCTACACCTTC. Encoded protein: CASSLVNGYTF.

This clonotype was counted ten times or more. The chain employs TRBV7-8 and TRBJ1-1; D not certain. Trimming pared 3 bases from V and 1 base from J, leaving 9 bases between. Germline V gene sequence: CDR1 SGHVS, CDR2 FQNEAQ. CDR3 length equals 14 residues. CDR3 protein: CASSFPLANTEAFF. The CDR3 region has the DNA TGTGCCAGCAGCTTTCCCCTCGCGAACACTGAAGCTTTCTTT.

This clonotype was detected ten times or more. The chain carries TRBV5-1 and TRBJ1-4; no definite D call. V was cut by 4 bases and J by 7 bases, with 20 bases left in between. The length of the CDR3 is 16 residues. CDR1 is SGHRS and CDR2 is YFSETQ in the germline V gene. Written as DNA, the CDR3 is TGCGCCAGCAGCCCCCAGTTAAGTGTCATGGCTGAAAAACTGTTTTTT. Translating gives CASSPQLSVMAEKLFF.

Many counts were recorded for this clonotype. The chain is built from TRBV24-1 and TRBJ2-3; D unclear. In germline, CDR1 is KGHDR, CDR2 SFDVKD. This CDR3 is built from 16 residues. V lost 2 bases, J lost 6 bases, and 17 bases lay in between. This CDR3 is CATSDSTGSPMDTQYF. The CDR3 DNA is TGTGCCACCAGTGATTCGACTGGATCCCCGATGGATACGCAGTATTTT.

The chain carries TRBV7-2 and TRBJ1-1, with D possibly matching TRBD1 (6 bases). The CDR3 has 13 amino acids. Trimming shortened V by 3 bases and J by 8 bases, and 13 bases separated the two germline ends. Germline assignment: CDR1 SGHTA and CDR2 FQGNSA. CDR3 in DNA: TGTGCCAGCAGCTTTGTCCCGCAGGGGGAAGCTTTCTTT. Its translation: CASSFVPQGEAFF.

This clonotype was seen many times. CDR3 loop: CASTMTGTTDTQYF. The CDR3 coding sequence is TGTGCCAGCACCATGACAGGTACCACAGATACGCAGTATTTT. The V gene is TRBV12-3 or TRBV12-4, the J gene TRBJ2-3, with D tentatively TRBD1 (6 bases). The CDR3 consists of 14 residues. The V end lost 7 bases, the J end lost 2 bases, and 13 bases lay between the germline ends.

This clonotype was observed many times. J is TRBJ2-3 and V is TRBV7-3, with 9 positions matching TRBD1. Germline assignment: CDR1 SGHTA and CDR2 FQGTGA. The ends lost 5 bases at V and 9 bases at J; junction bases unmatched: 6. CDR3 size: 13 residues. The CDR3 DNA reads TGTGCCAGCAGCCGGGACAGGGTGGGGACGCAGTATTTT. It codes for CASSRDRVGTQYF.

This clonotype was seen repeatedly, ten times or more. The rearrangement links TRBV20-1 to TRBJ2-5, with D tentatively TRBD1 (6 bases). CDR1 is DFQATT, CDR2 SNEGSKA, per germline (reference sequence). The CDR3 is 14 residues long. Between the trimmed V and J ends, which lost 0 bases and 5 bases, there was a span of 13 bases. The CDR3 DNA is TGCAGTGCTAGAGAGCCCTGGACAGACGAGACCCAGTACTTC. Translated: CSAREPWTDETQYF.

The chain joins TRBV7-2 to TRBJ2-2, with TRBD1 matching 9 bases. J gave up 5 bases and V 5 bases, and 3 bases lay outside the gene matches. Germline loops: CDR1 SGHTA, CDR2 FQGNSA. This CDR3 has 14 residues. Here the CDR3 DNA reads TGTGCCAGCAGCCCGGGACAGGGTACCGGGGAGCTGTTTTTT. It codes for CASSPGQGTGELFF. The whole variable domain, filled in from reference TRBV7-2 and TRBJ2-2, reads GAGVSQSPSNKVTEKGKDVELRCDPISGHTALYWYRQSLGQGLEFLIYFQGNSAPDKSGLPSDRFSAERTGGSVSTLTIQRTQQEDSAVYLCASSPGQGTGELFFGEGSRLTVL.

This clonotype was counted many times. J is TRBJ2-3 and V is TRBV20-1; the D call may be TRBD1 or TRBD2 (6 bases each). The length of the CDR3 is 13 residues. Germline V gene sequence: CDR1 DFQATT, CDR2 SNEGSKA (reference sequence). The V gene lost 3 bases and the J gene lost 5 bases, with 12 bases spanning the gap. The CDR3 sequence is CSARWGALDTQYF. The CDR3 DNA sequence: TGCAGTGCTAGGTGGGGGGCGTTAGATACGCAGTATTTT.